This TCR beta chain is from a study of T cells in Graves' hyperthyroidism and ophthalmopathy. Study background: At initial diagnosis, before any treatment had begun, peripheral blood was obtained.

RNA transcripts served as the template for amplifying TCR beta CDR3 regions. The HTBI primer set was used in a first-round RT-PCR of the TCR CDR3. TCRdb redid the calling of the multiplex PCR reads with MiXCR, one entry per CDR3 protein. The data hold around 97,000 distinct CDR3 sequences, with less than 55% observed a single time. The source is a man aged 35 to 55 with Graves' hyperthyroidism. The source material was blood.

The CDR3 DNA follows: TGTGCCAGCAGCCCTCGGGACATTGGGGAGACGGAAGCTTTCTTT. Translated: CASSPRDIGETEAFF. The genes are TRBV7-2 and TRBJ1-1, with TRBD1 as a possible D gene (6 bases). Trimming took off 5 bases at V and 8 bases at J, with 21 bases between the two ends. The CDR3 consists of 15 residues. Germline V gene data show CDR1 as SGHTA and CDR2 as FQGNSA. Combining the CDR3 with reference TRBV7-2 and TRBJ1-1 gives the whole variable domain GAGVSQSPSNKVTEKGKDVELRCDPISGHTALYWYRQSLGQGLEFLIYFQGNSAPDKSGLPSDRFSAERTGGSVSTLTIQRTQQEDSAVYLCASSPRDIGETEAFFGQGTRLTVV.